The rows below give T cell receptor beta chains drawn from one sample of a study of blood T cells in healthy people across ages. Using its own MiXCR run on the 5' RACE reads, TCRdb lists one record per CDR3 protein. The table shows approximately 820,000 distinct CDR3 sequences, with 40% to 50% occurring only once. The material sequenced was blood. These receptors originate from a man aged 55 to 70 in good health. The CDR3 runs from the conserved cysteine through the conserved F or W. Clone size is not always given. Where it is, it says once, few, many or a class for expanded clones.

>TRBV20-1|few
CSARTGLAYEQYF
>TRBV5-1|.
CASSLRGRTEAFF
>TRBV11-2|.
CASSLAVAGPEQFF
>TRBV2|.
CASRPGQGLTDTQYF
>TRBV28|.
CASSSSTSGTYEQYF
>TRBV9|.
CASKKEDRDRGSYEQYF
>TRBV25-1|few
CASRSTGIDSPLHF
>TRBV2|.
CASSELSSYNEQYF
>TRBV14|once
CASRATGGLVYEQYF
>TRBV3-1|.
CASSATGFGSTEAFF
>TRBV30|.
CAWSTPPRTQYF
>TRBV20-1|.
CSASRSLIQDTEAFF
>TRBV7-2|.
CACSLQLAGGNEQYF
>TRBV7-2|few
CASSLRTGRAVANYGYTF
>TRBV7-2|.
CASSPDQYGYTF
>TRBV28|.
CASSPWTIKGYGYTF
>TRBV28|.
CASTRPRGGITYEQYF
>TRBV5-1|many
CASRPGDYLDTQYF
>TRBV30|few
CAWTAVSSTGELFF
>TRBV25-1|few
CASSEVGARTEAFF
>TRBV14|.
CASSHTGNIQYF
>TRBV7-3|many
CASSRDGYNEQFF